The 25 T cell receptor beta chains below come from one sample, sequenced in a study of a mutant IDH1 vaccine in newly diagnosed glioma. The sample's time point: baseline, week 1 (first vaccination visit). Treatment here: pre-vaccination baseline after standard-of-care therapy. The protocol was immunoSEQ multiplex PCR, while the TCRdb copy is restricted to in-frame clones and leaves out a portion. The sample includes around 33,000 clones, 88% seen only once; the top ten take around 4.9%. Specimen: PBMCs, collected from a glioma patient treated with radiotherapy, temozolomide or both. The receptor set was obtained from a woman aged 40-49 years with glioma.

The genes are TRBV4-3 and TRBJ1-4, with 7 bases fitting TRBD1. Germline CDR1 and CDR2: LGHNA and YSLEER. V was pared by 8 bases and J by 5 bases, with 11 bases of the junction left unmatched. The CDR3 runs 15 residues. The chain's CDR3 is CASSPPGQFNEKLFF. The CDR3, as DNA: TGCGCCAGCTCCCCCCCGGGACAGTTCAATGAAAAACTGTTTTTT.

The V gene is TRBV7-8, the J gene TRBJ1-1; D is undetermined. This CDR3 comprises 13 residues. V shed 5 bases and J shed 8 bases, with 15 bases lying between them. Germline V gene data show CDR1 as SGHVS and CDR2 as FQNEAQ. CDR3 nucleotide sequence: TGTGCCAGCAGCGACGACGGGGTTCGGGAAGCTTTCTTT. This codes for CASSDDGVREAFF.

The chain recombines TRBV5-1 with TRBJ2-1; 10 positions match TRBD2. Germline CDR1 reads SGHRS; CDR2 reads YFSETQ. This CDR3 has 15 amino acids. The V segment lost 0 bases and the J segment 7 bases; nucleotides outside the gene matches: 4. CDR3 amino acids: CASSLERGGRNEQFF. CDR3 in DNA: TGCGCCAGCAGCTTGGAGCGGGGGGGCCGTAATGAGCAGTTCTTC.

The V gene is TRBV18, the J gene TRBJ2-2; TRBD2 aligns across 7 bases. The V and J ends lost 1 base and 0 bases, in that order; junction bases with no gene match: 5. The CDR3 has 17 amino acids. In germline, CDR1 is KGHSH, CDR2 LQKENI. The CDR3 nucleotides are TGTGCCAGCTCACCACTCGTGGGGGGGTCGAACACCGGGGAGCTGTTTTTT. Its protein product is CASSPLVGGSNTGELFF.

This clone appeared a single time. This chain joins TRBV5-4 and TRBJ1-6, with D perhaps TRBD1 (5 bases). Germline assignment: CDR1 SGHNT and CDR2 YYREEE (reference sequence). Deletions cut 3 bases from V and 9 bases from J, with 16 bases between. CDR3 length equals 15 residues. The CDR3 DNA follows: TGTGCCAGCAGCTCGGACATAGGCCAAAGTTCACCCCTCCACTTT. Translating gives CASSSDIGQSSPLHF.

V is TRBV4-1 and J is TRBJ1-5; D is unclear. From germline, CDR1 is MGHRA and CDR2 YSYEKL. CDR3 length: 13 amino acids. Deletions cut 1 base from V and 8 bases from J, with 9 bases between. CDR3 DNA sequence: TGCGCCAGCAGCCAAGCCGTGATGGAGCCCCAGCATTTT. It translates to CASSQAVMEPQHF.

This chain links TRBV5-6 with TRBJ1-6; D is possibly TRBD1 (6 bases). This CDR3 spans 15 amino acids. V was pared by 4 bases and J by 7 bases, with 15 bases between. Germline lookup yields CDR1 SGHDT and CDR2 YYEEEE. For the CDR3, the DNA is TGTGCCAGCAGCAGGCCGGGGGCAAAGAATTCACCCCTCCACTTT. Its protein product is CASSRPGAKNSPLHF.

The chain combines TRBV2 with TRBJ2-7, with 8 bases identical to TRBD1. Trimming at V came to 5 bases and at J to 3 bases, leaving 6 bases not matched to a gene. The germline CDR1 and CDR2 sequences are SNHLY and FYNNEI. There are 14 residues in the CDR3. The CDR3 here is CASSRDRSIYEQYF. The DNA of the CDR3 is TGTGCCAGCAGTCGGGACAGGAGTATCTACGAGCAGTACTTC.

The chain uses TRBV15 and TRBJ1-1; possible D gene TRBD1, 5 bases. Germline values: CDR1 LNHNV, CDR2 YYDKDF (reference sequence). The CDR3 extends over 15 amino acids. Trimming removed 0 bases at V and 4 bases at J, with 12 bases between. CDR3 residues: CATSRDRWQGTEAFF. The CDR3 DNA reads TGTGCCACCAGCAGAGATAGGTGGCAGGGCACTGAAGCTTTCTTT.

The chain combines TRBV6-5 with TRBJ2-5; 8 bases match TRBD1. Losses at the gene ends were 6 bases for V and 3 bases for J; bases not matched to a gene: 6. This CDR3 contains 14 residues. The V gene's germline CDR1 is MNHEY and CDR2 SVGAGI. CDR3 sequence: CASSPDRAKETQYF. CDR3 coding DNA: TGTGCCAGCAGCCCGGACAGGGCGAAAGAGACCCAGTACTTC.

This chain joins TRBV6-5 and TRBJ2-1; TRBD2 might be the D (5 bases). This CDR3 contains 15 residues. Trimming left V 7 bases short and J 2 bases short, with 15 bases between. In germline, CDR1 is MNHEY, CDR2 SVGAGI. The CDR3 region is CASNKGLQAYNEQFF. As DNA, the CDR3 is TGTGCCAGCAACAAAGGACTCCAAGCCTACAATGAGCAGTTCTTC.

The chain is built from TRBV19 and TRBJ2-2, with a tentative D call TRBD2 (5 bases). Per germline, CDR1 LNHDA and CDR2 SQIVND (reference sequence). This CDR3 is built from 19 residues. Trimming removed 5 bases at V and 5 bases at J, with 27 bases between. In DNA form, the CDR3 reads TGTGCCAGTAGTGTGTCGGTGGGAGTGGGGTTAGAGAGGACCGGGGAGCTGTTTTTT. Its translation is CASSVSVGVGLERTGELFF.

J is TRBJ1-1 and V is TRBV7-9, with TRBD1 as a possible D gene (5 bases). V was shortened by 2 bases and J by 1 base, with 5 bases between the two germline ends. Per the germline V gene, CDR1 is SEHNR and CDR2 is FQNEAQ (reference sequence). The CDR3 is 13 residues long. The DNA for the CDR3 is TGTGCCAGCAGCTTACAGGGGAACACTGAAGCTTTCTTT. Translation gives CASSLQGNTEAFF. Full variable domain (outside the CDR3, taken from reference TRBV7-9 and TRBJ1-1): DTGVSQNPRHKITKRGQNVTFRCDPISEHNRLYWYRQTLGQGPEFLTYFQNEAQLEKSRLLSDRFSAERPKGSFSTLEIQRTEQGDSAMYLCASSLQGNTEAFFGQGTRLTVV.

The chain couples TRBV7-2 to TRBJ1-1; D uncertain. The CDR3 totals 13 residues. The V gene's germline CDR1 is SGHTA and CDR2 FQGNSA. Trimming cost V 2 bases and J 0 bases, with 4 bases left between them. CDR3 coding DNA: TGTGCCAGCAGCTTAAGTATGAACACTGAAGCTTTCTTT. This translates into CASSLSMNTEAFF. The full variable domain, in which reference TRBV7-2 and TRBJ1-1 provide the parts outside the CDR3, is GAGVSQSPSNKVTEKGKDVELRCDPISGHTALYWYRQSLGQGLEFLIYFQGNSAPDKSGLPSDRFSAERTGGSVSTLTIQRTQQEDSAVYLCASSLSMNTEAFFGQGTRLTVV.

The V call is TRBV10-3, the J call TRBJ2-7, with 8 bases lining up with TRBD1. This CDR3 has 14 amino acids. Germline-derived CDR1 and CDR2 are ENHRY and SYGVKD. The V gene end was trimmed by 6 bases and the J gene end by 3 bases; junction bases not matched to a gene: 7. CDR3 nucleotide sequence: TGTGCCATCAGCGCGGGACAGGACAACTACGAGCAGTACTTC. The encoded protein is CAISAGQDNYEQYF.

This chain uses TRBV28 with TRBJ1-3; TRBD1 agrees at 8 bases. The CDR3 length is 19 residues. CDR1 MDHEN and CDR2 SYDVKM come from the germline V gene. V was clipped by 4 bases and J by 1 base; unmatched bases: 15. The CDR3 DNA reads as TGTGCCAGCAGTTCGCACGGGGGGACAGGCGGGTCATCTGGAAACACCATATATTTT. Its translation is CASSSHGGTGGSSGNTIYF.

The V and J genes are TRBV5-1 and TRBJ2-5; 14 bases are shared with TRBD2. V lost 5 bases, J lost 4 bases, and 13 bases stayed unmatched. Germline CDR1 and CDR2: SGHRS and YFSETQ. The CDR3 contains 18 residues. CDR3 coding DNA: TGCGCCAGCAGGATGGGACTAGCGGGAGTAGGAAACCGAGAGACCCAGTACTTC. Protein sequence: CASRMGLAGVGNRETQYF.

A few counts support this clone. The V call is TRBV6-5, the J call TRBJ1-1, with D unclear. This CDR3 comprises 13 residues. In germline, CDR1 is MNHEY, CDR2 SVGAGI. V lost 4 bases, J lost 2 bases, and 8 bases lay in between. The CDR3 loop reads CASSFGRNTEAFF. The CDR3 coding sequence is TGTGCCAGCAGTTTCGGACGTAACACTGAAGCTTTCTTT.

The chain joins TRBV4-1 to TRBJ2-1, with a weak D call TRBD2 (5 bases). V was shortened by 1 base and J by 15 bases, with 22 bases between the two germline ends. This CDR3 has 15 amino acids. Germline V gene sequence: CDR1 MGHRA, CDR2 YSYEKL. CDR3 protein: CASSQVLGTSLTLFF. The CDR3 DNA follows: TGCGCCAGCAGCCAAGTACTGGGCACTAGTCTTACGCTGTTCTTC.

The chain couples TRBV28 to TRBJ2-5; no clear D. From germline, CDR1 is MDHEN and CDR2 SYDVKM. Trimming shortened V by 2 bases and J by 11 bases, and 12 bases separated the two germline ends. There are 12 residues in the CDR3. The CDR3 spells CASSLSLTKQYF. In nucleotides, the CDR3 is TGTGCCAGCAGTTTAAGTCTCACCAAGCAGTACTTC.

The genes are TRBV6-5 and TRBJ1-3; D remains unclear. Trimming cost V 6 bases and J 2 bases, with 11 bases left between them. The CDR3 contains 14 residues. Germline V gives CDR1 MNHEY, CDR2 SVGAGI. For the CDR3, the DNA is TGTGCCAGCAGGGTTGATCGGGCTGGAAACACCATATATTTT. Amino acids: CASRVDRAGNTIYF.

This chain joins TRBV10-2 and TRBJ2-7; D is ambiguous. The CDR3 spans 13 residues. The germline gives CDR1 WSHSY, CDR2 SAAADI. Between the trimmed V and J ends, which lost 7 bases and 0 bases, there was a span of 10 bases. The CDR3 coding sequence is TGCGCCAGCATGAGTACCGGCTCCTACGAGCAGTACTTC. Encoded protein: CASMSTGSYEQYF.

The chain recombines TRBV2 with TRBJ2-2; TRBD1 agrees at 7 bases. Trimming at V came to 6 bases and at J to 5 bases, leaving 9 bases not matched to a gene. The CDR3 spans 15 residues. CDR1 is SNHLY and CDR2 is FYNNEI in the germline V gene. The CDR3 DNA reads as TGTGCCAGCAGCCCGACAGGGAGTGGGACCGGGGAGCTGTTTTTT. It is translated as CASSPTGSGTGELFF.

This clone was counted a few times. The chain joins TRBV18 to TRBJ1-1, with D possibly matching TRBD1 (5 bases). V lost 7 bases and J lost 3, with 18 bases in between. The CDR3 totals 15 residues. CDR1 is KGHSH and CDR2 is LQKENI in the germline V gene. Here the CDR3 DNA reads TGTGCCAGCTTAGCACATCTGGGACGGGACACTGAAGCTTTCTTT. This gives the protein CASLAHLGRDTEAFF. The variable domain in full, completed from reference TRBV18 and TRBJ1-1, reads NAGVMQNPRHLVRRRGQEARLRCSPMKGHSHVYWYRQLPEEGLKFMVYLQKENIIDESGMPKERFSAEFPKEGPSILRIQQVVRGDSAAYFCASLAHLGRDTEAFFGQGTRLTVV.

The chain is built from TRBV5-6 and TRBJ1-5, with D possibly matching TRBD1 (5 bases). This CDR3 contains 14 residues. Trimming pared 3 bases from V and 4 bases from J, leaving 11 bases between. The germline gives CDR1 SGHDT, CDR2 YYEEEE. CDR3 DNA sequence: TGTGCCAGCAGCTCGTACAGGTATAATCAGCCCCAGCATTTT. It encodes CASSSYRYNQPQHF.